This paragraph covers one T cell receptor (beta chain) sequence. This could be a read error, since a much larger clone is one nucleotide away. Patients showing uncontrolled infection, other autoimmune disease, pregnancy or lactation were ineligible. Amplification targeted TCR beta CDR3 regions from RNA transcripts. An initial round of RT-PCR targeting the TCR CDR3 relied on the HTBI primer set. TCRdb passed the multiplex PCR reads through MiXCR, listing each CDR3 protein once. The sample includes some 350,000 distinct CDR3 sequences, roughly 15% of them seen just once. This specimen comes from a study of T cells in Graves' hyperthyroidism and ophthalmopathy. At the level of the study: Blood from the periphery was taken at initial diagnosis, before any treatment.

The CDR3 extends over 13 amino acids. Germline values: CDR1 MNHNS, CDR2 SASEGT. The J gene is TRBJ2-7, the V gene TRBV6-1, with D maybe TRBD2 (5 bases). The clonotype comes from a woman in her sixties or seventies with Graves' ophthalmopathy. Sequenced input: blood. The CDR3 DNA is TGTTCCAGTCAACGGGGTGCAGCCTACGAGCAGTACTTC. This codes for CSSQRGAAYEQYF.